Listed below are T cell receptor beta chains from one sample, sequenced in a study of shared clonotypes between healthy human individuals. TCRdb's table, derived via immunoSEQ multiplex PCR, lists solely in-frame clones and lacks some. Among roughly 1,000,000 clones listed, approximately 80% were seen once. Input material: memory CD4+ T cells from PBMCs. These receptor sequences come from a man between 18 and 35 years old in good health. Some clones in this sample may be carry-over from other donors' samples. Each CDR3 is given with its conserved first and last residue. Fields, in order: CDR3 protein, CDR3 DNA, D gene, clone size, J gene, V gene. D genes are given only for firm matches. Clone size is stated in some rows and not others, as once, few, many or a class when expanded.

CASSLLGTGSYEQYF,TGTGCCAGCAGTTTACTGGGGACAGGGTCCTACGAGCAGTACTTC,TRBD1,.,TRBJ2-7,TRBV27
CASSPRGSGSETQYF,TGTGCCAGCAGCCCCCGGGGTAGCGGGAGCGAGACCCAGTACTTC,TRBD2,.,TRBJ2-5,TRBV7-2
CASSPGYVTGRSRNNEQFF,TGCGCCAGCAGCCCCGGATACGTGACCGGGAGGTCAAGAAACAATGAGCAGTTCTTC,TRBD2,.,TRBJ2-1,TRBV5-1
CASSQQGGGSYEQYF,TGTGCCAGCAGCCAGCAAGGGGGCGGTTCCTACGAGCAGTACTTC,TRBD1,.,TRBJ2-7,TRBV4-2
CASSSLRSGRAYTTYEQYF,TGTGCCAGCAGTTCTCTCCGAAGCGGGAGGGCCTATACCACCTACGAGCAGTACTTC,TRBD2,.,TRBJ2-7,TRBV28
CASSLLGKKDTEAFF,TGTGCCAGCAGCTTGCTTGGGAAAAAGGACACTGAAGCTTTCTTT,.,many,TRBJ1-1,TRBV5-6
CASSISGRTETQYF,TGTGCCAGCAGCATTAGCGGGAGGACGGAGACCCAGTACTTC,TRBD2,few,TRBJ2-5,TRBV7-2
CASSKQGALVNSPLHF,TGCGCCAGCAGCAAGCAGGGGGCGCTGGTTAATTCACCCCTCCACTTT,TRBD1,once,TRBJ1-6,TRBV5-1
CASSDRASNQPQHF,TGTGCTAGCAGTGACAGGGCGAGCAATCAGCCCCAGCATTTT,TRBD1,.,TRBJ1-5,TRBV2
CASSAGQGRASNQPQHF,TGTGCCAGCAGTGCTGGACAGGGGAGGGCTAGCAATCAGCCCCAGCATTTT,TRBD1,few,TRBJ1-5,TRBV2
CASSEIAGQETQYF,TGTGCCAGCAGTGAAATAGCGGGGCAAGAGACCCAGTACTTC,TRBD2,.,TRBJ2-5,TRBV2
CASSLIGTGGQETQYF,TGTGCCAGCAGCTTAATCGGGACAGGGGGCCAAGAGACCCAGTACTTC,TRBD1,.,TRBJ2-5,TRBV7-3
CASSTEAFF,TGTGCCAGCAGTACTGAAGCTTTCTTT,.,many,TRBJ1-1,TRBV11-3